Listed here are 27 T cell receptor beta chains from one sample, sequenced in a study of cytomegalovirus exposure and HLA in healthy donors. It was with 60 Vbeta and 13 Jbeta primers that the PCR ran. TCRdb keeps only in-frame clones here, not all; method: immunoSEQ multiplex PCR. In the table there are 100,000 to 150,000 clones, roughly 66% of which are singletons. The sequenced sample was PBMCs. Every receptor here comes from a man between 60 and 75 years old in good health and CMV-seropositive.

CDR3 loop: CASRRGGASETQYF. CDR3 sequence (DNA): TGTGCCAGCAGAAGGGGGGGGGCGTCGGAGACCCAGTACTTC. This chain joins TRBV28 and TRBJ2-5; D might be TRBD2 (7 bases). Germline lookup yields CDR1 MDHEN and CDR2 SYDVKM. V was clipped by 6 bases and J by 5 bases, with 16 bases between them. CDR3 size: 14 residues.

The rearrangement joins TRBV5-4 to TRBJ2-3; D is ambiguous. Looked up from germline, CDR1 is SGHNT and CDR2 is YYREEE (reference sequence). The V end lost 3 bases, the J end lost 6 bases, and 11 bases lay between the germline ends. The CDR3 is made up of 13 amino acids. CDR3 loop: CASSSNAKDTQYF. CDR3 DNA: TGTGCCAGCAGCTCGAACGCTAAGGATACGCAGTATTTT.

The J gene is TRBJ1-2, the V gene TRBV2; 8 nucleotides line up with TRBD1. CDR1 and CDR2 (germline): SNHLY, FYNNEI. The CDR3 spans 12 residues. The V and J ends lost 8 bases and 4 bases, in that order; junction bases with no gene match: 3. The CDR3 sequence: CASWDRSYGYTF. The CDR3 coding sequence is TGTGCCAGCTGGGACAGGAGCTATGGCTACACCTTC.

This chain joins TRBV5-8 and TRBJ2-6; 7 nucleotides align to TRBD2. CDR3 length equals 18 residues. With 2 bases clipped from V and 0 bases from J, the junction kept 8 bases outside the gene matches. The germline gives CDR1 SGHTS, CDR2 YDEGEE. Written as DNA, the CDR3 is TGTGCCAGCAGCTTATGGCTAGCGGCATACTCTGGGGCCAACGTCCTGACTTTC. Amino acid sequence: CASSLWLAAYSGANVLTF.

CDR3: CASSVEYSNSPLHF. Here the CDR3 DNA reads TGTGCCAGCAGCGTAGAATACAGTAATTCACCCCTCCACTTT. This rearrangement joins TRBV9 to TRBJ1-6; D gene uncertain. The CDR3 consists of 14 residues. Germline assignment: CDR1 SGDLS and CDR2 YYNGEE. V shed 0 bases and J shed 6 bases, with 7 bases lying between them.

The V gene is TRBV9, the J gene TRBJ1-3; D call uncertain. The CDR3 runs to 17 residues. In germline, CDR1 is SGDLS, CDR2 YYNGEE. The germline V and J ends were trimmed by 0 bases and 0 bases, with 13 bases remaining between them. CDR3 amino acids: CASSVAEASFSGNTIYF. CDR3 DNA: TGTGCCAGCAGCGTAGCGGAGGCCTCCTTCTCTGGAAACACCATATATTTT. The full variable domain, completed using reference TRBV9 and TRBJ1-3, is DSGVTQTPKHLITATGQRVTLRCSPRSGDLSVYWYQQSLDQGLQFLIQYYNGEERAKGNILERFSAQQFPDLHSELNLSSLELGDSALYFCASSVAEASFSGNTIYFGEGSWLTVV.

The chain is built from TRBV5-1 and TRBJ2-7; 7 bases are shared with TRBD1. The CDR3 has 14 amino acids. Germline values: CDR1 SGHRS, CDR2 YFSETQ. After removal of 1 base from V and 5 bases from J, the junction contained 6 bases not matched to a gene. The CDR3 DNA follows: TGCGCCAGCAGCTTGCCACAGGGGTATGACGAGCAGTACTTC. This gives the protein CASSLPQGYDEQYF.

J is TRBJ1-6 and V is TRBV30, with 9 bases aligning to TRBD1. Germline values: CDR1 GTSNPN, CDR2 SVGIG (reference sequence). The trim removed 3 bases at V and 7 bases at J, leaving 1 base unmatched. The CDR3 has 13 amino acids. The CDR3 DNA reads as TGTGCCTGGAGAACAGGGGGCAATTCACCCCTCCACTTT. It specifies CAWRTGGNSPLHF.

V usage is TRBV18 and J usage is TRBJ2-7; possibly TRBD1 for D (6 bases). The CDR3 length is 13 residues. Trimming left V 6 bases short and J 3 bases short, with 12 bases between. Germline-derived CDR1 and CDR2 are KGHSH and LQKENI. CDR3 region: CASSTGRGYEQYF. CDR3 DNA: TGTGCCAGCTCGACAGGTCGAGGCTACGAGCAGTACTTC.

The chain joins TRBV19 to TRBJ2-7; 9 nucleotides match TRBD1. The junction had 9 bases not matched to a gene; V was cut back by 5 bases and J by 7 bases. Germline CDR1 LNHDA, CDR2 SQIVND (reference sequence). This CDR3 is 14 amino acids long. The CDR3 region has the DNA TGTGCCAGTAGTCTACAACAGGGGGCGGGAGAGCAGTACTTC. Protein sequence: CASSLQQGAGEQYF.

This clone has only a few counts. This rearrangement joins TRBV2 to TRBJ2-7; D is uncertain. The CDR3 has 12 residues. Trimming took off 4 bases at V and 10 bases at J, with 14 bases between the two ends. Germline CDR1 is SNHLY and CDR2 is FYNNEI. This CDR3 reads CASSVERVPQYF. The CDR3 bases are TGTGCCAGCAGTGTTGAAAGAGTTCCACAGTACTTC. Looking up the rest from reference TRBV2 and TRBJ2-7 gives the full variable domain: EPEVTQTPSHQVTQMGQEVILRCVPISNHLYFYWYRQILGQKVEFLVSFYNNEISEKSEIFDDQFSVERPDGSNFTLKIRSTKLEDSAMYFCASSVERVPQYFGPGTRLTVT.

This clone was seen only a few times. V usage is TRBV5-8 and J usage is TRBJ2-3, with D possibly matching TRBD2 (6 bases). Trimming left V 1 base short and J 2 bases short, with 11 bases between. CDR3 size: 15 residues. Germline V gene lookup returns CDR1 SGHTS and CDR2 YDEGEE. The CDR3 loop is CASSLFRGTTDTQYF. In nucleotides, the CDR3 is TGTGCCAGCAGCTTGTTTCGGGGGACCACAGATACGCAGTATTTT. The whole variable domain, remainder taken from reference TRBV5-8 and TRBJ2-3, is EAGVTQSPTHLIKTRGQQATLRCSPISGHTSVYWYQQALGLGLQFLLWYDEGEERNRGNFPPRFSGRQFPNYSSELNVNALELEDSALYLCASSLFRGTTDTQYFGPGTRLTVL.

V usage is TRBV2 and J usage is TRBJ1-2, with TRBD1 identical over 11 bases. This CDR3 comprises 16 residues. The germline CDR1 and CDR2 sequences are SNHLY and FYNNEI. The V and J ends lost 4 bases and 7 bases, in that order; junction bases with no gene match: 11. The CDR3 nucleotides are TGTGCCAGCAGTGCGGACAGGGGGCGCGGTTCATGTGGCTACACCTTC. Translating gives CASSADRGRGSCGYTF.

This clone showed up just a few times. V is TRBV6-1 and J is TRBJ2-5; 7 nucleotides match TRBD1. CDR3 size: 16 residues. V lost 2 bases, J lost 5 bases, and 11 bases stayed unmatched. Germline CDR1 is MNHNS and CDR2 is SASEGT. The CDR3 coding sequence is TGTGCCAGCAGTGAATTAAAGGGGACAGAGGCGGAGACCCAGTACTTC. Translation: CASSELKGTEAETQYF.

This sequence joins TRBV6-1 and TRBJ1-3; a weak D match, TRBD1 (5 bases). The length of the CDR3 is 15 residues. Germline V gene data show CDR1 as MNHNS and CDR2 as SASEGT. Trimming removed 2 bases from V and 4 bases from J, with 12 bases in between. The CDR3 nucleotides are TGTGCCAGCAGTGAATCAGGGTCAGGAGGAAACACCATATATTTT. Translation gives CASSESGSGGNTIYF.

The rearrangement joins TRBV5-4 to TRBJ1-2; D might be TRBD1 (6 bases). Trimming stripped 5 bases from V and 4 bases from J, with 12 bases between. This CDR3 comprises 13 residues. Per the germline V gene, CDR1 is SGHNT and CDR2 is YYREEE (reference sequence). The CDR3 loop reads CASSNDRLYGYTF. The CDR3 bases are TGTGCCAGCAGTAACGACAGGCTCTATGGCTACACCTTC.

The V call is TRBV5-1, the J call TRBJ1-5, with TRBD1 identical over 10 bases. Germline lookup yields CDR1 SGHRS and CDR2 YFSETQ. The ends lost 4 bases at V and 5 bases at J; junction bases unmatched: 3. This CDR3 is built from 14 residues. CDR3: CASSAGQGDQPQHF. The CDR3 DNA is TGCGCCAGCAGCGCCGGACAGGGGGATCAGCCCCAGCATTTT.

This clone occurred a few times. This chain uses TRBV2 with TRBJ2-5, with D uncertain. The better agreement between TRBJ2-7 and the DNA end casts doubt on the J call. The germline CDR1 and CDR2 sequences are SNHLY and FYNNEI. This CDR3 spans 13 amino acids. The CDR3 DNA reads as TGTGCCAGCAGTTCCGGCTGGGACTACGAGCAGTACTTC. Translated, it gives CASSSGWDYEQYF.

V and J are TRBV27 and TRBJ2-7; 15 bases align to TRBD2. V was clipped by 10 bases and J by 5 bases; unmatched bases: 15. This CDR3 region has 17 residues. Germline V gives CDR1 MNHEY, CDR2 SMNVEV (reference sequence). The CDR3 loop reads CATKRGLAGGQVNEQYF. The DNA for the CDR3 is TGTGCCACCAAGAGGGGACTAGCGGGGGGCCAGGTAAACGAGCAGTACTTC.

The chain joins TRBV7-8 to TRBJ2-5; maybe TRBD2 (6 bases). The germline CDR1 and CDR2 sequences are SGHVS and FQNEAQ. There are 15 residues in the CDR3. Trimming pared 3 bases from V and 1 base from J, leaving 12 bases between. The CDR3, as DNA: TGTGCCAGCAGCTTCGGGGGTTCTTTCCAAGAGACCCAGTACTTC. Amino acids: CASSFGGSFQETQYF. Full variable domain (missing parts from reference TRBV7-8 and TRBJ2-5): GAGVSQSPRYKVAKRGQDVALRCDPISGHVSLFWYQQALGQGPEFLTYFQNEAQLDKSGLPSDRFFAERPEGSVSTLKIQRTQQEDSAVYLCASSFGGSFQETQYFGPGTRLLVL.

The V and J genes are TRBV5-1 and TRBJ2-3; D perhaps matches TRBD1 (7 bases). Looked up from germline, CDR1 is SGHRS and CDR2 is YFSETQ. V was shortened by 4 bases and J by 1 base, with 10 bases between the two germline ends. The CDR3 loop spans 14 amino acids. CDR3 nucleotides: TGCGCCAGCAGCCGCGGGACAGGCACAGATACGCAGTATTTT. It yields the protein CASSRGTGTDTQYF.

The chain employs TRBV7-2 and TRBJ1-2; 10 bases align to TRBD1. The ends lost 3 bases at V and 4 bases at J; junction bases unmatched: 11. CDR3 size: 17 residues. Germline CDR1 SGHTA, CDR2 FQGNSA. CDR3: CASSFRQGAGGGYGYTF. The CDR3 DNA is TGTGCCAGCAGCTTTAGACAGGGGGCGGGAGGTGGCTATGGCTACACCTTC.

The chain has TRBV6-5 and TRBJ1-3; 7 bases align to TRBD1. CDR3 size: 15 residues. Germline CDR1 MNHEY, CDR2 SVGAGI. The V and J ends lost 4 bases and 7 bases, in that order; junction bases with no gene match: 10. CDR3 sequence (DNA): TGTGCCAGCAGTTCTACAGGGGCCCGCCTGAACACCATATATTTT. It is translated as CASSSTGARLNTIYF.

This chain uses TRBV9 with TRBJ2-5; 13 nucleotides match TRBD2. Per the germline V gene, CDR1 is SGDLS and CDR2 is YYNGEE. V shed 2 bases and J 5 bases; nucleotides not matched to a gene: 12. The CDR3 totals 18 residues. The CDR3 spells CASSVTSGGAGGVETQYF. Here the CDR3 DNA reads TGTGCCAGCAGCGTCACTAGCGGGGGGGCCGGGGGTGTGGAGACCCAGTACTTC.

The chain recombines TRBV5-4 with TRBJ2-1; TRBD1 matches at 9 bases. CDR3 length equals 15 residues. Trimming at V came to 0 bases and at J to 5 bases, leaving 3 bases not matched to a gene. Per the germline V gene, CDR1 is SGHNT and CDR2 is YYREEE (reference sequence). As DNA, the CDR3 is TGTGCCAGCAGCTTGGGAGGGACAGGGCACAATGAGCAGTTCTTC. Translation gives CASSLGGTGHNEQFF.

The V call is TRBV19, the J call TRBJ2-6; D is ambiguous. V lost 3 bases and J lost 0, with 3 bases in between. Germline V gene lookup returns CDR1 LNHDA and CDR2 SQIVND (reference sequence). The CDR3 contains 14 residues. CDR3 in DNA: TGTGCCAGTAGTATCAACTCTGGGGCCAACGTCCTGACTTTC. Encoded protein: CASSINSGANVLTF.

The chain has TRBV5-1 and TRBJ1-3; D is undetermined. The CDR3 extends over 14 amino acids. The V end was cut by 5 bases, the J end by 0 bases, with 9 bases between. CDR1 and CDR2 from the germline V gene are SGHRS and YFSETQ. CDR3 bases: TGCGCCAGCAGTTTTGAGAGCTCTGGAAACACCATATATTTT. Amino acids: CASSFESSGNTIYF.